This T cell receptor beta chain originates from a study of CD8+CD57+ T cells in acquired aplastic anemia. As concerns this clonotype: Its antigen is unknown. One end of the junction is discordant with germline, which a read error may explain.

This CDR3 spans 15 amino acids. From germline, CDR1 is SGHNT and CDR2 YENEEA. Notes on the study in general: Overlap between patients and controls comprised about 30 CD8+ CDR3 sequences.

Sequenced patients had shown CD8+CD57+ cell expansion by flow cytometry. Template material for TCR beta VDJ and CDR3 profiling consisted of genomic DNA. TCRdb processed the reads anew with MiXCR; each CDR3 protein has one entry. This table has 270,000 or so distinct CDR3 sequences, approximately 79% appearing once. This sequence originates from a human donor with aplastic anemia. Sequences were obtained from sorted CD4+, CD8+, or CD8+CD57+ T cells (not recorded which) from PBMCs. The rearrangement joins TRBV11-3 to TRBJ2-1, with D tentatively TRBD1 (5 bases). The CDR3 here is CASTLTLTAYNEQFF. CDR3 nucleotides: TGTGCCAGCACCTTAACTCTGACAGCCTACAATGAGCAGTTCTTC.